This T cell receptor (beta chain) was observed in a study of vaccination effects on CD4 cells after COVID-19. Turning to the study itself: Each culture well received some 2.2 million PBMC. These cells were then cultured in IMDM with roughly 9 IU/ml IL-2 and 9.5 to 10 ug/ml peptides.

Only in-frame clones appear in the TCRdb table, and some are missing; sequencing was by immunoSEQ multiplex PCR. The table has around 60,000 clones, 60% to 85% seen once; the top ten hold 3%. The CDR3 length is 15 residues. The germline V gene encodes CDR1 MNHNY and CDR2 SVGAGI (reference sequence). Trimming left V 3 bases short and J 6 bases short, with 15 bases between. As concerns this clone: As yet, its antigen is unknown.

Overall study findings and caveats: Late post-vaccination, clones induced by infection and those induced by vaccine underwent marked clonal contraction. Few convalescent patients were included, and no early post-infection timepoints were sampled.

CD4+ T cell isolation took place after approximately 11 days of culture. This specimen consisted of CD4+ T cells from PBMCs cultured without peptide, obtained before COVID-19 vaccination. This sequence originates from a human donor who received a COVID-19 vaccine. V is TRBV6-6 and J is TRBJ2-1; weak D call: TRBD1 (5 bases). CDR3 bases: TGTGCCAGCAGTTATTTATCTCAAAGGGGCAATGAGCAGTTCTTC. Translating gives CASSYLSQRGNEQFF.